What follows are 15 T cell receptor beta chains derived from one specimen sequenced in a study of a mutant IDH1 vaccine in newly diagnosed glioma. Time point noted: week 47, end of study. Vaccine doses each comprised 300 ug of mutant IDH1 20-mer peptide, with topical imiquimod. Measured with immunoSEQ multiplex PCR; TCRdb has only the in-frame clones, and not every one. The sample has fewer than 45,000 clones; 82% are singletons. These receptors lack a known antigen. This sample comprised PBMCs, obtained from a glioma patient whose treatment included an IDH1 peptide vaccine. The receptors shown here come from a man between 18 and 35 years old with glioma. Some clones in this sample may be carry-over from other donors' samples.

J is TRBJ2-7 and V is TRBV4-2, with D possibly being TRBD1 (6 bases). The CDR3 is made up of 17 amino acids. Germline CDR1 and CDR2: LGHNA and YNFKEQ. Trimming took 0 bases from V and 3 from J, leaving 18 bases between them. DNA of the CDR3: TGTGCCAGCAGCCAAGAGCCCAGGGGCTATCTCGTCTACGAGCAGTACTTC. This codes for CASSQEPRGYLVYEQYF.

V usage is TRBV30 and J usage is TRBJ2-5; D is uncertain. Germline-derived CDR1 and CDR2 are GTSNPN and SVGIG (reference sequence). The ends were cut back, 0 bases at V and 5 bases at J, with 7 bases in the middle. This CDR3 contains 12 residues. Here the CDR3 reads CAWSVFTETQYF. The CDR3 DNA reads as TGTGCCTGGAGTGTTTTCACGGAGACCCAGTACTTC.

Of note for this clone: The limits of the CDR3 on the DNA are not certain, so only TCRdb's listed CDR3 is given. CDR3 region: CASSFGEGNTEAFF. This chain uses TRBV27 with TRBJ1-1. The CDR3 length is 14 residues, termini included. Germline assignment: CDR1 MNHEY and CDR2 SMNVEV (reference sequence).

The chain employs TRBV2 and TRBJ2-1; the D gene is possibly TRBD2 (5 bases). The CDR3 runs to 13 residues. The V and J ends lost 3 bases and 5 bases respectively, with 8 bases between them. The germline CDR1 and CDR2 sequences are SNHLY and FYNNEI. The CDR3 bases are TGTGCCAGCAGTGAGGAGGCACACAATGAGCAGTTCTTC. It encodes CASSEEAHNEQFF.

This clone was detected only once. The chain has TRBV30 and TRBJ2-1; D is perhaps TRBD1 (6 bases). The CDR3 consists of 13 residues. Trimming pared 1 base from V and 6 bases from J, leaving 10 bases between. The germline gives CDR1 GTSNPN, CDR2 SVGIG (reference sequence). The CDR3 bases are TGTGCCTGGAGTGGGGGACATCCCAATGAGCAGTTCTTC. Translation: CAWSGGHPNEQFF.

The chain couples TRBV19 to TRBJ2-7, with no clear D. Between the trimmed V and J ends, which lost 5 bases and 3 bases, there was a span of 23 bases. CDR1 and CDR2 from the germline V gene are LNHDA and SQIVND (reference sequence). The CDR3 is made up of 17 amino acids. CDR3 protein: CASSPGPRAGKVYEQYF. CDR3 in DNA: TGTGCCAGTAGTCCCGGCCCCCGGGCAGGAAAAGTCTACGAGCAGTACTTC. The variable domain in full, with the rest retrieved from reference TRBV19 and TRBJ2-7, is DGGITQSPKYLFRKEGQNVTLSCEQNLNHDAMYWYRQDPGQGLRLIYYSQIVNDFQKGDIAEGYSVSREKKESFPLTVTSAQKNPTAFYLCASSPGPRAGKVYEQYFGPGTRLTVT.

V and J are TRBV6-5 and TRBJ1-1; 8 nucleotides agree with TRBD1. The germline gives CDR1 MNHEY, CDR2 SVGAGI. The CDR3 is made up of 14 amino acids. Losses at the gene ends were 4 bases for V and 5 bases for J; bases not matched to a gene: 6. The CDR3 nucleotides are TGTGCCAGCAGTTTTCGACAGGGGAGGACTGAAGCTTTCTTT. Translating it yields CASSFRQGRTEAFF.

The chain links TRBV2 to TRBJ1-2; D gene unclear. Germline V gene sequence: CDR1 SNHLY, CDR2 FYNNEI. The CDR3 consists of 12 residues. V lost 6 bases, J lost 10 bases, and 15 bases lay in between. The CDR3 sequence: CASSPGGSPYTF. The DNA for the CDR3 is TGTGCCAGCAGCCCAGGCGGCAGCCCCTACACCTTC.

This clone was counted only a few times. CDR3: CASSWGAGVAYEQYF. CDR3 bases: TGTGCCAGCAGCTGGGGAGCGGGGGTTGCCTACGAGCAGTACTTC. This chain uses TRBV27 with TRBJ2-7, with 8 bases identical to TRBD2. Trimming took 6 bases from V and 2 from J; bases not matched to a gene: 9. CDR1 MNHEY and CDR2 SMNVEV come from the germline V gene (reference sequence). The CDR3 has 15 residues.

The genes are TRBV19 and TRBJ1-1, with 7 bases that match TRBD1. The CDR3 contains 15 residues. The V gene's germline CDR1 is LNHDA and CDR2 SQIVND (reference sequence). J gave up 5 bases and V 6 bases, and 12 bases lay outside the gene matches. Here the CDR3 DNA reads TGTGCCAGTAGGCCCCGAGTTGGCAGGGGGACTGAAGCTTTCTTT. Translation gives CASRPRVGRGTEAFF.

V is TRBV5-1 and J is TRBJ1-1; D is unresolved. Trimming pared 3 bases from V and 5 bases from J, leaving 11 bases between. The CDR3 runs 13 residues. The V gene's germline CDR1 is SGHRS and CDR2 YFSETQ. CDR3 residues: CASSWSEETEAFF. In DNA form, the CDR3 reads TGCGCCAGCAGCTGGTCCGAGGAGACTGAAGCTTTCTTT.

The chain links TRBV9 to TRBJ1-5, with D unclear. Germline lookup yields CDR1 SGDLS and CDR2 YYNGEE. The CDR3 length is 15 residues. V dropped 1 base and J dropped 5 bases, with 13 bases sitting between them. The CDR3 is CASSVSWALDQPQHF. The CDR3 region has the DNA TGTGCCAGCAGCGTAAGCTGGGCGTTGGATCAGCCCCAGCATTTT.

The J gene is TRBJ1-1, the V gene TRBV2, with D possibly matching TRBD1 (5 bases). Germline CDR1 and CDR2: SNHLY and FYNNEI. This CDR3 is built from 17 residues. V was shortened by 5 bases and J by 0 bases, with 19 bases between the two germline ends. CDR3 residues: CASSSLRPTEMNTEAFF. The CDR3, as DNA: TGTGCCAGCAGTTCTCTAAGACCGACAGAGATGAACACTGAAGCTTTCTTT.

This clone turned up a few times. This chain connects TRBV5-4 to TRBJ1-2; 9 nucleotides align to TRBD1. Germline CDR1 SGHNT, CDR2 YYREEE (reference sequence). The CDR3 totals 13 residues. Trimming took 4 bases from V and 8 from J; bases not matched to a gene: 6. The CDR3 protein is CASSVRDREGYTF. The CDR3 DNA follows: TGTGCCAGCAGCGTCCGGGACAGGGAGGGCTACACCTTC.

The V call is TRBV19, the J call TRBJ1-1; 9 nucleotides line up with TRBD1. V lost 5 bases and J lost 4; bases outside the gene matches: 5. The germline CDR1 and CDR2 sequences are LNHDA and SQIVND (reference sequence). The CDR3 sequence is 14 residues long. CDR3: CASSLTGGFTEAFF. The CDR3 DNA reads TGTGCCAGTAGTCTGACAGGGGGGTTCACTGAAGCTTTCTTT.